This TCR beta chain was identified during a study of regulatory T cells in long-lasting Graves disease. Regarding the study as a whole: A reduction in accuracy may have resulted from the small sample size. Graves' patients with persistent disease showed TCR diversity lower than patients newly diagnosed.

The germline V gene encodes CDR1 WSHSY and CDR2 SAAADI. The CDR3 sequence is 15 residues long. The V and J ends lost 5 bases and 2 bases respectively, with 14 bases between them. Both iRepertoire HTBI primers and Arm-PCR of CDR3 regions were used to build the TCR beta libraries. Using its own MiXCR run on the multiplex PCR reads, TCRdb lists one record per CDR3 protein. The table lists fewer than 400,000 distinct CDR3 sequences, 15% to 20% of them singletons, with less than 45% in the top ten. This clonotype was detected ten times or more. The antigen is not known. Time point reported: newly diagnosed GD, antithyroid drugs for less than 3 months. With RNA extracted from PBMCs as input, the TCR library was made.

The receptor was isolated from a female donor with Graves disease. This chain uses TRBV10-2 with TRBJ2-3; D ambiguous. The sample in question was peripheral blood mononuclear cells (PBMCs), obtained at new diagnosis, from a patient treated with antithyroid drugs. This CDR3 reads CASSPPDSNTDTQYF. The CDR3 nucleotides read TGCGCCAGCAGTCCCCCTGACTCAAACACAGATACGCAGTATTTT.